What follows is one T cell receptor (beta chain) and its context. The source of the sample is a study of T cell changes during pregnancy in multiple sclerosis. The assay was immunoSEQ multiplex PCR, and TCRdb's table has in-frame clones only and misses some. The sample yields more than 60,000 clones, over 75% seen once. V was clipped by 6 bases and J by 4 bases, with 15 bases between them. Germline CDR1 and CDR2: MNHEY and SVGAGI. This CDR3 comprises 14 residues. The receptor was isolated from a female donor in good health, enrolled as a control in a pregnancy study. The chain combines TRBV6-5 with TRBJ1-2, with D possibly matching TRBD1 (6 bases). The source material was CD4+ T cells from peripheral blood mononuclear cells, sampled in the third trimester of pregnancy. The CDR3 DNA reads TGTGCCAGCAGCCGGACAGAAACCGCCTATGGCTACACCTTC. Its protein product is CASSRTETAYGYTF.